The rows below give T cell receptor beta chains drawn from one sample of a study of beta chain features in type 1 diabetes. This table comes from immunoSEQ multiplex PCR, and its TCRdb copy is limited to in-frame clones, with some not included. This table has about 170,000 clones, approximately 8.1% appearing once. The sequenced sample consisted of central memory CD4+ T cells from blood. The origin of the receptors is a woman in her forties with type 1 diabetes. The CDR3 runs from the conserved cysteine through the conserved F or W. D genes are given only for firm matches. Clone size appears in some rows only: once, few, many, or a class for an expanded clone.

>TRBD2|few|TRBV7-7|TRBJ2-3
TGTGCTAGCAGCCCCCACCCCGGGACTAGCGGGGGGACGCAGTATTTT
CASSPHPGTSGGTQYF
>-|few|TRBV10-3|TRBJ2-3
TGTGCCATCAGTCCCCCGGGGGCAGATACGCAGTATTTT
CAISPPGADTQYF
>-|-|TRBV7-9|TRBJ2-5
TGTGCCAGCAGCTTAGCTCGACTAGAAGAGACCCAGTACTTC
CASSLARLEETQYF
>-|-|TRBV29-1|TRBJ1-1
TGCAGCGTCTACAGGGAGAACACTGAAGCTTTCTTT
CSVYRENTEAFF
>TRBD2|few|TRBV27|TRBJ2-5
TGTGCCAGCAGCCCCTCCCTAGCGGTAGGCCAAGAGACCCAGTACTTC
CASSPSLAVGQETQYF
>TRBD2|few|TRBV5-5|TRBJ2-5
TGTGCCAGCTCATCCTTACTAGCGGGGGTACGGGAGACCCAGTACTTC
CASSSLLAGVRETQYF
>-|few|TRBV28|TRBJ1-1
TGTGCCAGCAGTTTACGGGGGTCGAGCATGAACACTGAAGCTTTCTTT
CASSLRGSSMNTEAFF
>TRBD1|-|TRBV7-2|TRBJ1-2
TGTGCCAGCAGCTCGTTAACAGGGGACTATGGCTACACCTTC
CASSSLTGDYGYTF
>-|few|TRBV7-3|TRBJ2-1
TGTGCCAGCAGCTCTCAGGGGCTGAGCCAGCGAAGGACGTCGTTGAGTGAGCAGTTCTTC
CASSSQGLSQRRTSLSEQFF
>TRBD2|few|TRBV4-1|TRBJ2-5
TGCGCCAGCAGCCTGGGACTAGCGGGAGCCGAGACCCAGTACTTC
CASSLGLAGAETQYF
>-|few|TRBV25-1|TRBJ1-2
TGTGCCAGCAGTCCTCATCGGGGCTACACCTTC
CASSPHRGYTF
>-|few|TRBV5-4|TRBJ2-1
TGTGCCAGCAGCTTGGAAGCGACTAACTACAATGAGCAGTTCTTC
CASSLEATNYNEQFF
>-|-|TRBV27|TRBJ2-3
TGTGCCAGCAGTTTCGGAGCTACAGATACGCAGTATTTT
CASSFGATDTQYF
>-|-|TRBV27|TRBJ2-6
TGTGCCAGCACGTTCGGTACTGGGGCCAACGTCCTGACTTTC
CASTFGTGANVLTF
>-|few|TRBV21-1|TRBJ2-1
TGTGCCAGCAGCAAAGGGCCGGAGGGGACTGGACCGACGAATGAGCAGTTCTTC
CASSKGPEGTGPTNEQFF
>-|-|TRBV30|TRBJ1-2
TGTGCCTGGAGGAGGAGGGATGGCTACACCTTC
CAWRRRDGYTF
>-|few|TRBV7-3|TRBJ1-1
TGTGCCAGCAGCTTATCCGGGATGAACACTGAAGCTTTCTTT
CASSLSGMNTEAFF
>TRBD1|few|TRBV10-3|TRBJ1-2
TGTGCCATCAGTCGGACAGGGGGCGACTATGGCTACACCTTC
CAISRTGGDYGYTF
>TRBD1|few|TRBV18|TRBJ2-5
TGTGCCAGCTTCTCGGACAGGGACCAAGAGACCCAGTACTTC
CASFSDRDQETQYF
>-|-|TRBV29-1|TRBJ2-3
TGCAGCGCCCGTACAGGGAGCAGCACAGATACGCAGTATTTT
CSARTGSSTDTQYF
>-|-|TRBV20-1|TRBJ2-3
TGCACGGGACTCCTAGATACGCAGTATTTT
CTGLLDTQYF
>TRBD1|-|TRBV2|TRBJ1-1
TGTGCCAGCAGTGAAGAGACAGGGGCCACTGAAGCTTTCTTT
CASSEETGATEAFF
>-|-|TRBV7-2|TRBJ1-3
TGTGCCAGCAGTTCCCAGACAGCTAGCTCTGGAAACACCATATATTTT
CASSSQTASSGNTIYF
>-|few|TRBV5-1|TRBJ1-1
TGCGCCAGCAGCGCGATGACAGTCGTCAACACTGAAGCTTTCTTT
CASSAMTVVNTEAFF
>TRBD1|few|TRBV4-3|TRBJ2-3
TGCGCCAGCAGCCAAGATAAAGGGGGCAACACAGATACGCAGTATTTT
CASSQDKGGNTDTQYF
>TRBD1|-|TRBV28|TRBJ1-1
TGTGCCAGCGGGACAGGGCCGTGGGACACTGAAGCTTTCTTT
CASGTGPWDTEAFF
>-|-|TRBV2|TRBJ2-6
TGTGCCAGCAGTCTGGACAGAACCGGGGCCAACGTCCTGACTTTC
CASSLDRTGANVLTF
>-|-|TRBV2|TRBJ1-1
TGTGCCAGCAGGGAAAGAGTCCACACTGAAGCTTTCTTT
CASRERVHTEAFF
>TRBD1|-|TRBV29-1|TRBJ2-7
TGCAGCGTTGCGGGACAGGGGGACTACGAGCAGTACTTC
CSVAGQGDYEQYF
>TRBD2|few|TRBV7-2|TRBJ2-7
TGTGCCAGCAGCTTTAATAGCGGGAGATACGAGCAGTACTTC
CASSFNSGRYEQYF
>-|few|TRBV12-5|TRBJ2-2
TGTGCTAGTGGTTTAGGCGGCAACACCGGGGAGCTGTTTTTT
CASGLGGNTGELFF
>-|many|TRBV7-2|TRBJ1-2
TGTGCCAGCAGCTTCGGACAGAGTGGCTACACCTTC
CASSFGQSGYTF
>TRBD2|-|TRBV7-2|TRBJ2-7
TGTGCCAGCAGCTTCTACTTAGCGGGGGGGAGCTCCTACGAGCAGTACTTC
CASSFYLAGGSSYEQYF
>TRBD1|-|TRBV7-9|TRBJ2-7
TGTGCCAGCAGCTTAAACAGGGGGCAGGACGAGCAGTACTTC
CASSLNRGQDEQYF
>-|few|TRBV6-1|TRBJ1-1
TGTGCCAGCACAGCGGAGGGTGAAGCTTTCTTT
CASTAEGEAFF
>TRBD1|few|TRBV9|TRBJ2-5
TGTGCCAGCAGCGGGACAGGGCAAGAGACCCAGTACTTC
CASSGTGQETQYF
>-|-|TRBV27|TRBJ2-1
TGTGCCAGCAGTTTGACGACAGTTACCACCTACAATGAGCAGTTCTTC
CASSLTTVTTYNEQFF
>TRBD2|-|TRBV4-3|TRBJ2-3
TGCGCCAGCAGCCAAAATCAAGCGGGAGTAGATACGCAGTATTTT
CASSQNQAGVDTQYF
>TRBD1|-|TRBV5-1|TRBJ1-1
TGCGCCAGCAGCTTGGGACAGGGGGGAGAGGTAGCTTTCTTT
CASSLGQGGEVAFF
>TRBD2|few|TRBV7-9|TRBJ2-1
TGTGCCAGCAGCCCTAGCGGGAGCTCCTACAATGAGCAGTTCTTC
CASSPSGSSYNEQFF
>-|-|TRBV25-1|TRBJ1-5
TGTGCCAGCAGTGGGGCAGGGAGGAATCAGCCCCAGCATTTT
CASSGAGRNQPQHF
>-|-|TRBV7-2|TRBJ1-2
TGCGCCAGCAGCCAAGATCGGAGCGGCTACACCTTC
CASSQDRSGYTF
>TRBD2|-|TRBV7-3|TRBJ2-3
TGTGCCAGCAGCTCCGCGTTAGCGGGAGGAACAGATACGCAGTATTTT
CASSSALAGGTDTQYF
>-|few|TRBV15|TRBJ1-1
TGTGCCACCAGTGAGGGAAAGGGACAACCGAACACTGAAGCTTTCTTT
CATSEGKGQPNTEAFF
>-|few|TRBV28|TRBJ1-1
TGTGCCAGCAGTTTACCCTCTGCGGGACGGGAAGCTTTCTTT
CASSLPSAGREAFF
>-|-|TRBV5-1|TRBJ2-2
TGCGCCAGCAAAAAAATACAGCAGGGCACCGGGGAGCTGTTTTTT
CASKKIQQGTGELFF
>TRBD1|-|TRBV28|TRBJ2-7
TGTGCCAGCAGGAAACCCGGGACAGGGAAATTCGAGCAGTACTTC
CASRKPGTGKFEQYF
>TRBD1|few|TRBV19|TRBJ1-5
TGTGCCAGTAGCCCCGGGACAGCGAACGGTCAGCCCCAGCATTTT
CASSPGTANGQPQHF
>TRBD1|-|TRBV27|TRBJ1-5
TGTGCCAGCAGGGGGACAGGGGGCAATCAGCCCCAGCATTTT
CASRGTGGNQPQHF
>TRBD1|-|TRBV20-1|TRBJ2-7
TGCAGTGCTTCCGACAGGGGCGAGCAGTACTTC
CSASDRGEQYF
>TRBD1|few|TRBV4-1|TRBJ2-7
TGCGCCAGCAGCCAAGTAAGCACCGGGACAGGGCCCTACGAGCAGTACTTC
CASSQVSTGTGPYEQYF